The 3 T cell receptor beta chains given below trace back to one sample, sequenced in a study of T-cell reconstitution after alpha-beta-depleted transplantation in children. TCRbeta library construction was performed incorporating unique molecular identifiers. TCRdb itself ran the PCR reads through MiXCR, one entry per CDR3 protein. This sample carries about 490,000 distinct CDR3 sequences, approximately 10% of them seen once, and the ten largest clones take around 2%. The material was PBMCs, obtained before TCRalphabeta/CD19-depleted stem cell transplant. All receptors derive from a child aged 2-15 years with inherited bone marrow failure, due to receive a stem cell transplant.

This clonotype was recorded many times. J is TRBJ2-5 and V is TRBV12-3 or TRBV12-4, with D possibly matching TRBD1 (6 bases). V lost 5 bases, J lost 1 base, and 11 bases lay in between. The CDR3 extends over 14 amino acids. The CDR3 reads CASSRGTAQETQYF. The CDR3 DNA sequence: TGTGCCAGCAGTAGGGGGACGGCCCAAGAGACCCAGTACTTC.

This clonotype was detected ten times or more. The J gene is TRBJ2-7, the V gene TRBV27; 9 bases are a match to TRBD1. The CDR3 extends over 14 amino acids. Trimming at V came to 4 bases and at J to 2 bases, leaving 3 bases not matched to a gene. Germline-derived CDR1 and CDR2 are MNHEY and SMNVEV (reference sequence). CDR3 nucleotide sequence: TGTGCCAGCAGTTCGACAGGGGGGACCTACGAGCAGTACTTC. It is translated as CASSSTGGTYEQYF.

This clonotype was seen many times. The chain carries TRBV6-2 or TRBV6-3 and TRBJ2-7, with unresolved D. Germline assignment: CDR1 MNHEY and CDR2 SVGEGT. Deletions cut 2 bases from V and 2 bases from J, with 10 bases between. The CDR3 consists of 14 residues. CDR3 sequence: CASSYQDGAYEQYF. The CDR3, as DNA: TGTGCCAGCAGTTACCAGGACGGAGCCTACGAGCAGTACTTC.